This T cell receptor beta chain was identified during a study of beta chain features in type 1 diabetes. Cells sorted by CD45RO/CCR7/CD25/CD127/CD95/CD27 comprised CD4+ naive, central memory, regulatory and stem cell-like memory cells. Study-wide results and limits: Compared with healthy donors, patients appeared to share more similar naive, central memory and regulatory TCRB repertoires. In type 1 diabetes patients, VDJ junctions had fewer insertions; deletions at these junctions were more frequent.

This clone was counted between two and nine times. Its antigen remains unidentified. Isolated RNA was reverse transcribed in full, so expressed TCRB transcripts were sequenced. The table came from immunoSEQ multiplex PCR; TCRdb's copy has only in-frame clones and leaves some out. This table holds about half a million clones, over 10% found once. In germline, CDR1 is MDHEN, CDR2 SYDVKM. This CDR3 is built from 13 residues. V gave up 7 bases and J gave up 7 bases, with 14 bases separating them. This chain connects TRBV28 to TRBJ1-5, with D perhaps matching TRBD1 (5 bases). The sequence derives from a young woman in good health. Material for sequencing was naive CD4+ T cells from blood. This chain's CDR3 is CASNTRQKQPQHF. The CDR3 nucleotides read TGTGCCAGCAATACGAGACAGAAACAGCCCCAGCATTTT.